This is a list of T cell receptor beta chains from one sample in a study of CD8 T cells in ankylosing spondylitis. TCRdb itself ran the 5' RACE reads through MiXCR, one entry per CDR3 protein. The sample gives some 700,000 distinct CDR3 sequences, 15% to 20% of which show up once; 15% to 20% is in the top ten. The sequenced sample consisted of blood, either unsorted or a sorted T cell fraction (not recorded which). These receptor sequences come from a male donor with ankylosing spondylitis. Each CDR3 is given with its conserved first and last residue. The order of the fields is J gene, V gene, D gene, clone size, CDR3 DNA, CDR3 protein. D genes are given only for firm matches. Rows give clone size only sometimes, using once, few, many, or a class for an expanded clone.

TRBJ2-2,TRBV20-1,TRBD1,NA,TGCAGTGCTGCGGGACAGGGGAAAGCCGGGGAGCTGTTTTTT,CSAAGQGKAGELFF
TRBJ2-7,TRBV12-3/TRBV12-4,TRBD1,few,TGTGCCAGTACACAAGCCACAGGGGCAGCCTACGAGCAGTACTTC,CASTQATGAAYEQYF
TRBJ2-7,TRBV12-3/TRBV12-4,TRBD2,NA,TGTGCCAGCACCTCACGAGCGGGAGGGCCCTCCTACGAGCAGTACTTC,CASTSRAGGPSYEQYF
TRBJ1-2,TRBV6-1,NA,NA,TGTGCCAGCAGTCCCGTGGGGGGGAACTATGGCTACACCTTC,CASSPVGGNYGYTF
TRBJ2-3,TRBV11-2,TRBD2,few,TGTGCCAGCACCAAAATGGGACTAGCGGGAATTGGAACAGATACGCAGTATTTT,CASTKMGLAGIGTDTQYF
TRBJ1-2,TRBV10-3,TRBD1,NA,TGTGCCACCGGACAGGACTATGGCTACACCTTC,CATGQDYGYTF
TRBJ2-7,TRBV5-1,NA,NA,TGCGCCAGCAGCCCCACAAGGGAAGACGAGCAGTACTTC,CASSPTREDEQYF
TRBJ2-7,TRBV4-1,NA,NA,TGCGCCAGCAGCCGAGACACATCGGCCGCCTACGAGCAGTACTTC,CASSRDTSAAYEQYF
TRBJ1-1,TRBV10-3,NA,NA,TGTGCCATCAGTGATGGGACTTCGGAAGCTTTCTTT,CAISDGTSEAFF
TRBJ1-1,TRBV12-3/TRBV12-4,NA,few,TGTGCCAGCAGTTTGGGGGTTTTGGGCACTGAAGCTTTCTTT,CASSLGVLGTEAFF
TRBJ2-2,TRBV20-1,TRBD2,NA,TGCAGTGCTATGGGACTAGCGGGGGTTCTCACCGGGGAGCTGTTTTTT,CSAMGLAGVLTGELFF
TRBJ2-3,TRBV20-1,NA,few,TGCAGTGCCCCGCTCGGACCTTATAGCACAGATACGCAGTATTTT,CSAPLGPYSTDTQYF
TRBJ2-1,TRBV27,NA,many,TGTGCCAGCAGTCCCTCGGGGTTTGATGAGCAGTTCTTC,CASSPSGFDEQFF
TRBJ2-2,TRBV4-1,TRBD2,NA,TGCGCCAGCAGCCAAGCCCCGGGACTAGCGGCGAACACCGGGGAGCTGTTTTTT,CASSQAPGLAANTGELFF
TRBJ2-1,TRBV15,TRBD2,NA,TGTGCCACCAGCAGCTTCCCGGGACTAGCGATGGATGAGCAGTTCTTC,CATSSFPGLAMDEQFF
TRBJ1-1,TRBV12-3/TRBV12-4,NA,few,TGTGCCAGCAGGTCGGAGGCTTTTGGCGGGGGCGGCACTGAAGCTTTCTTT,CASRSEAFGGGGTEAFF
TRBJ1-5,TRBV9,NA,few,TGTGCCAGCAGCGAGAGCAGGGCAGCCTGGCCCCACAATCAGCCCCAGCATTTT,CASSESRAAWPHNQPQHF
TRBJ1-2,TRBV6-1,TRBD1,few,TGTGCCAGCAGTCCGGACAGGAGGCACGGCTACACCTTC,CASSPDRRHGYTF
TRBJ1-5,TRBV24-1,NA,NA,TGTGCCACCAGTGAGGCAGGGGGCAATCAGCCCCAGCATTTT,CATSEAGGNQPQHF
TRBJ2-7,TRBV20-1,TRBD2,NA,TGCAGTGCTAGCTCTAGCGGGCCGTCCTACGAGCAGTACTTC,CSASSSGPSYEQYF
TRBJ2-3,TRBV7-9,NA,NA,TGTGCCAGCAGCATGAGGTTTGCAGATACGCAGTATTTT,CASSMRFADTQYF
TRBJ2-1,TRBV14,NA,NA,TGTGCCAGCAGCCAAGTGGACTACCGTACTTACAATGAGCAGTTCTTC,CASSQVDYRTYNEQFF